The 6 T cell receptor beta chains listed next were all sequenced from one sample in a study of blood T cells in healthy people across ages. Primers used in a second PCR of about 6 to 12 cycles were a sample-barcoded 5' primer and a J-beta primer mix. TCRdb passed the 5' RACE reads through MiXCR, listing each CDR3 protein once. Among 630,000 or so distinct CDR3 sequences listed, about 30% were seen once. Specimen: blood. The receptors shown here come from a woman older than 75 in good health.

This clonotype was counted between two and nine times. V usage is TRBV7-9 and J usage is TRBJ1-4; the match to TRBD1 covers 7 bases. The CDR3 has 15 residues. The germline V gene encodes CDR1 SEHNR and CDR2 FQNEAQ (reference sequence). Losses at the gene ends were 4 bases for V and 4 bases for J; bases not matched to a gene: 6. The CDR3 region is CASSSEGQSNEKLFF. The CDR3, as DNA: TGTGCCAGCAGCTCGGAGGGACAGAGTAATGAAAAACTGTTTTTT.

The chain links TRBV5-1 to TRBJ2-1; TRBD2 matches 7 bases. The J segment lost 5 bases and the V segment lost 4 bases, leaving 6 bases of the junction unmatched. CDR1 is SGHRS and CDR2 is YFSETQ in the germline V gene. The CDR3 has 14 amino acids. CDR3 DNA: TGCGCCAGCAGCCCTGGACTAGAGCACAATGAGCAGTTCTTC. Amino acid sequence: CASSPGLEHNEQFF.

This clonotype occurred a few times. V gene TRBV19 combines with J gene TRBJ1-1, with D perhaps TRBD1 (5 bases). The CDR3 consists of 14 residues. CDR1 is LNHDA and CDR2 is SQIVND in the germline V gene (reference sequence). The V gene lost 6 bases and the J gene lost 2 bases, with 13 bases spanning the gap. CDR3 loop: CASSMDTFNTEAFF. The CDR3 DNA follows: TGTGCCAGTAGCATGGACACATTTAACACTGAAGCTTTCTTT.

As to this clonotype: At one of its ends the junction is not consistent with the germline gene, which may arise from a read error. V gene TRBV20-1 combines with J gene TRBJ1-5; D gene ambiguous. The germline CDR1 and CDR2 sequences are DFQATT and SNEGSKA (reference sequence). This CDR3 contains 14 residues. The CDR3 sequence is CSARSENSDQPQHF. CDR3 DNA sequence: TGCAGCGCTAGGTCTGAGAATAGCGATCAGCCCCAGCATTTT.

This clonotype was detected many times. The genes are TRBV5-6 and TRBJ2-3; 7 bases match TRBD1. The CDR3 extends over 17 amino acids. The germline gives CDR1 SGHDT, CDR2 YYEEEE. Trimming at V came to 4 bases and at J to 0 bases, leaving 11 bases not matched to a gene. The CDR3 region has the DNA TGTGCCAGCAGCCTCCCAGGACAGGCGTCTAGCACAGATACGCAGTATTTT. It codes for CASSLPGQASSTDTQYF.

This chain joins TRBV27 and TRBJ1-5; D is unclear. The germline CDR1 and CDR2 sequences are MNHEY and SMNVEV (reference sequence). V was trimmed by 6 bases and J by 2 bases, leaving 14 bases between them. There are 15 residues in the CDR3. CDR3 sequence reads: CASRRLEGGNQPQHF. CDR3 nucleotides: TGTGCCAGCAGAAGATTAGAGGGTGGCAATCAGCCCCAGCATTTT.